The 18 T cell receptor beta chains below were found in one sample sequenced in a study of shared clonotypes between healthy human individuals. Libraries were prepared by immunoSEQ multiplex PCR; TCRdb keeps only in-frame clonotypes and omits some of them. The data contain some 2,500,000 clones, approximately 93% of them singletons. The sample was naive CD4+ T cells from PBMCs. Stated subset: CD45RA+ positively selected. These receptors originate from a man aged 18 to 29 in good health. Some clones in this sample may be carry-over from other donors' samples.

The gene calls are TRBV7-2 and TRBJ1-3; a possible D gene is TRBD1 (5 bases). This CDR3 region has 16 residues. V lost 4 bases to trimming and J lost 0 bases, with 13 bases between them. In germline, CDR1 is SGHTA, CDR2 FQGNSA. CDR3 nucleotide sequence: TGTGCCAGCAGCTGGGGACCGGTGTCCTCTGGAAACACCATATATTTT. Translating gives CASSWGPVSSGNTIYF.

The rearrangement links TRBV5-6 to TRBJ2-7; no reliable D call. Trimming pared 4 bases from V and 7 bases from J, leaving 15 bases between. Germline CDR1 SGHDT, CDR2 YYEEEE. The CDR3 runs 13 residues. CDR3 in amino acids: CASSIAISEEQYF. The CDR3 DNA sequence: TGTGCCAGCAGCATTGCGATTTCCGAAGAGCAGTACTTC.

The V call is TRBV5-5, the J call TRBJ1-1, with D perhaps matching TRBD1 (5 bases). The V end lost 0 bases, the J end lost 11 bases, and 14 bases lay between the germline ends. The germline gives CDR1 SGHKS, CDR2 YYEKEE (reference sequence). The CDR3 covers 13 residues. The CDR3 spells CASSLEQVPRAFF. The CDR3 coding sequence is TGTGCCAGCAGCTTGGAACAGGTGCCCAGGGCTTTCTTT.

The chain has TRBV5-4 and TRBJ1-1; TRBD1 matches at 8 bases. V trimming: 4 bases; J trimming: 1 base; junction bases outside the gene matches: 6. This CDR3 contains 15 residues. The germline V gene encodes CDR1 SGHNT and CDR2 YYREEE (reference sequence). Here the CDR3 reads CASSTPTGGNTEAFF. CDR3 DNA: TGTGCCAGCAGCACTCCCACAGGGGGGAACACTGAAGCTTTCTTT.

This chain links TRBV2 with TRBJ1-5; D remains unclear. V was clipped by 9 bases and J by 4 bases, with 10 bases between them. The CDR3 has 12 residues. The germline gives CDR1 SNHLY, CDR2 FYNNEI. CDR3 amino acids: CASQRGNQPQHF. The CDR3 coding sequence is TGTGCCAGTCAAAGAGGTAATCAGCCCCAGCATTTT. The whole variable domain, filled in from reference TRBV2 and TRBJ1-5, reads EPEVTQTPSHQVTQMGQEVILRCVPISNHLYFYWYRQILGQKVEFLVSFYNNEISEKSEIFDDQFSVERPDGSNFTLKIRSTKLEDSAMYFCASQRGNQPQHFGDGTRLSIL.

J is TRBJ2-5 and V is TRBV18, with D uncertain. The germline V and J ends were trimmed by 2 bases and 5 bases, with 12 bases remaining between them. Germline loops: CDR1 KGHSH, CDR2 LQKENI. The CDR3 loop spans 14 amino acids. CDR3 coding DNA: TGTGCCAGCTCACCAACACAGAATATCGAGACCCAGTACTTC. Its translation: CASSPTQNIETQYF.

J is TRBJ1-1 and V is TRBV16; D unresolved. Germline assignment: CDR1 KGHSY and CDR2 FQNENV. The CDR3 totals 11 residues. Trimming took off 0 bases at V and 8 bases at J, with 4 bases between the two ends. In nucleotides, the CDR3 is TGTGCCAGCAGCCAATCGACGGAAGCTTTCTTT. Translating gives CASSQSTEAFF.

This clone was detected only once. The chain uses TRBV7-2 and TRBJ2-7; 7 positions match TRBD1. The CDR3 loop spans 12 amino acids. J was trimmed by 7 bases and V by 5 bases; bases with no gene match: 5. The germline V gene encodes CDR1 SGHTA and CDR2 FQGNSA. CDR3 loop: CASSMDRREQYF. Written as DNA, the CDR3 is TGTGCCAGCAGCATGGACAGGCGGGAGCAGTACTTC.

DNA of the CDR3: TGTGCCAGCAGTTTATCTCGACAAGCCACAGATACGCAGTATTTT. Its protein product is CASSLSRQATDTQYF. V gene TRBV27 combines with J gene TRBJ2-3, with unresolved D. The CDR3 length is 15 residues. CDR1 is MNHEY and CDR2 is SMNVEV in the germline V gene (reference sequence). Trimming left V 0 bases short and J 2 bases short, with 9 bases between.

This clone was seen just once. The identical CDR3 is also encoded by other nucleotide sequences in the sample. The chain combines TRBV27 with TRBJ2-5, with a weak D call TRBD1 (5 bases). The CDR3 runs 13 residues. Germline CDR1 reads MNHEY; CDR2 reads SMNVEV (reference sequence). V lost 2 bases and J lost 4, with 8 bases in between. The CDR3 reads CASSLGRGETQYF. CDR3 DNA sequence: TGTGCCAGCAGTTTAGGAAGGGGAGAGACCCAGTACTTC.

V is TRBV28 and J is TRBJ2-7, with D perhaps TRBD2 (5 bases). This CDR3 has 11 residues. Trimming stripped 8 bases from V and 5 bases from J, with 10 bases between. Looked up from germline, CDR1 is MDHEN and CDR2 is SYDVKM. The CDR3 bases are TGTGCCAGCGGACTCATCCACGAGCAGTACTTC. Its protein is CASGLIHEQYF. The full variable domain, with the rest looked up from reference TRBV28 and TRBJ2-7, is DVKVTQSSRYLVKRTGEKVFLECVQDMDHENMFWYRQDPGLGLRLIYFSYDVKMKEKGDIPEGYSVSREKKERFSLILESASTNQTSMYLCASGLIHEQYFGPGTRLTVT.

Only one count was recorded for this clone. The chain uses TRBV18 and TRBJ2-1, with 12 bases aligning to TRBD2. The germline V gene has CDR1 KGHSH and CDR2 LQKENI. Unmatched junction bases numbered 7, after V lost 5 bases and J lost 8 bases. CDR3 size: 15 residues. This CDR3 reads CASSRTSGDSDEQFF. Here the CDR3 DNA reads TGTGCCAGCTCAAGGACTAGCGGGGACAGCGATGAGCAGTTCTTC.

The CDR3 loop is CASTLVGGINGYTF. The CDR3 region has the DNA TGTGCCAGCACCCTGGTGGGGGGAATTAATGGCTACACCTTC. This chain uses TRBV2 with TRBJ1-2, with D possibly TRBD1 on 5 matching bases. Germline V gene sequence: CDR1 SNHLY, CDR2 FYNNEI. Trimming cost V 7 bases and J 6 bases, with 18 bases left between them. The length of the CDR3 is 14 residues.

This chain connects TRBV18 to TRBJ2-3; TRBD1 matches 11 bases. V gave up 3 bases and J gave up 3 bases; unmatched junction bases: 8. This CDR3 contains 17 residues. CDR1 and CDR2 from the germline V gene are KGHSH and LQKENI. CDR3 protein: CASSPYPGTGGTDTQYF. Written as DNA, the CDR3 is TGTGCCAGCTCACCCTACCCTGGGACAGGGGGGACAGATACGCAGTATTTT.

This chain links TRBV7-8 with TRBJ1-1, with 10 bases that match TRBD1. The CDR3 contains 15 residues. From germline, CDR1 is SGHVS and CDR2 FQNEAQ. V was pared by 4 bases and J by 7 bases, with 9 bases of the junction left unmatched. As DNA, the CDR3 is TGTGCCAGCAGCTCTATCCCGGGACAGGGGATTGAAGCTTTCTTT. It yields the protein CASSSIPGQGIEAFF.

As to this clone: The same CDR3 also results from other DNA sequences found in this sample. V gene TRBV5-1 combines with J gene TRBJ2-1; 9 positions match TRBD2. The V gene's germline CDR1 is SGHRS and CDR2 YFSETQ. CDR3 length equals 16 residues. Losses at the gene ends were 0 bases for V and 4 bases for J; bases not matched to a gene: 5. Here the CDR3 DNA reads TGCGCCAGCAGCTTGGCGGCTAGCGGGGCGTACAATGAGCAGTTCTTC. Translating gives CASSLAASGAYNEQFF.

This chain connects TRBV9 to TRBJ2-1, with D possibly TRBD1 on 5 matching bases. CDR1 and CDR2 (germline): SGDLS, YYNGEE. The length of the CDR3 is 14 residues. V was clipped by 0 bases and J by 10 bases, with 14 bases between them. CDR3 nucleotide sequence: TGTGCCAGCAGCGTAGGTTCCTGGGGCGAGGAGCAGTTCTTC. It encodes CASSVGSWGEEQFF.

This clone has only one observation. CDR3 nucleotides: TGTGCCAGCAGCCCCCGCGGCGGGAGGAAAGGGAATGAGCAGTTCTTC. Its translation: CASSPRGGRKGNEQFF. The gene calls are TRBV7-9 and TRBJ2-1, with 8 bases matching TRBD2. Germline trimming cut 5 bases from V and 7 bases from J; bases unmatched to any gene: 13. The CDR3 is made up of 16 amino acids. The germline V gene encodes CDR1 SEHNR and CDR2 FQNEAQ (reference sequence).